A selection of T cell receptor beta chains follows, all from one sample in a study of beta chain features in type 1 diabetes. This table comes from immunoSEQ multiplex PCR, and its TCRdb copy is limited to in-frame clones, with some not included. The table shows hundreds of thousands of clones, with roughly 14% occurring only once. The sequencing sample was made of naive CD4+ T cells from blood. All receptors derive from a man aged 25-40 years in good health. Both conserved end residues are part of each CDR3. A D gene is named only where the DNA matches it firmly. Rows may omit the clone size; those that give it use once, few, many or a size class.

size	D	V	J	CDR3	DNA
few	-	TRBV30	TRBJ2-1	CAWSTGLSNYNEQFF	TGTGCCTGGAGTACGGGACTCAGCAATTACAATGAGCAGTTCTTC
few	TRBD1	TRBV30	TRBJ2-1	CAWRDNRGPYNEQFF	TGTGCCTGGAGGGACAACAGGGGTCCCTACAATGAGCAGTTCTTC
-	-	TRBV9	TRBJ2-3	CASSSRAGTSTDTQYF	TGTGCCAGCAGCTCCAGAGCGGGCACTAGCACAGATACGCAGTATTTT
-	-	TRBV7-2	TRBJ2-7	CASSQRQTGLTEQYF	TGTGCCAGCAGCCAAAGACAAACAGGGCTGACCGAGCAGTACTTC
few	TRBD2	TRBV7-2	TRBJ2-3	CASSLAASGGATDTQYF	TGTGCCAGCAGCTTAGCGGCTAGCGGGGGGGCCACAGATACGCAGTATTTT
-	-	TRBV7-2	TRBJ2-5	CASSRVSETQYF	TGTGCCAGCAGCAGGGTTTCGGAGACCCAGTACTTC
few	-	TRBV4-3	TRBJ2-1	CASSQTWVQGSEQFF	TGCGCCAGCAGCCAAACGTGGGTACAGGGTTCCGAGCAGTTCTTC
few	-	TRBV18	TRBJ1-1	CASSQTGNTEAFF	TGTGCCAGCTCTCAGACAGGGAACACTGAAGCTTTCTTT
-	TRBD2	TRBV14	TRBJ2-1	CASSSKGLAGGRMGNEQFF	TGTGCCAGCAGCAGTAAGGGACTAGCGGGAGGTCGGATGGGGAATGAGCAGTTCTTC
-	-	TRBV6-1	TRBJ2-3	CASSKASPDTQYF	TGTGCCAGCAGCAAGGCGTCCCCAGATACGCAGTATTTT
-	-	TRBV7-2	TRBJ2-7	CASSLAGGPGEQYF	TGTGCCAGCAGCTTAGCGGGGGGGCCCGGCGAGCAGTACTTC
few	-	TRBV18	TRBJ2-7	CASSPALLSTYYEQYF	TGTGCCAGCTCACCAGCCCTCCTTTCAACCTACTACGAGCAGTACTTC
-	-	TRBV19	TRBJ2-3	CASTSITDTQYF	TGTGCCAGTACCTCCATCACAGATACGCAGTATTTT
few	-	TRBV14	TRBJ1-1	CASSPSGLLVTEAFF	TGTGCCAGCAGCCCGTCAGGGTTGTTGGTGACTGAAGCTTTCTTT
-	-	TRBV28	TRBJ1-1	CASSSESRVKTEAFF	TGTGCCAGCAGCTCGGAGAGTCGTGTGAAGACTGAAGCTTTCTTT
-	TRBD1	TRBV5-1	TRBJ1-2	CASARTGDYGYTF	TGCGCCAGCGCCCGGACAGGGGACTATGGCTACACCTTC
few	-	TRBV7-6	TRBJ2-7	CASSLRDRSSYEQYF	TGTGCCAGCAGCCTAAGAGACCGAAGCTCCTACGAGCAGTACTTC
-	TRBD2	TRBV10-3	TRBJ2-1	CATHSPLGSGSGDEQFF	TGTGCCACTCATAGCCCCTTGGGTAGCGGGAGTGGTGATGAGCAGTTCTTC
few	-	TRBV2	TRBJ1-2	CASFRGVYGYTF	TGTGCCAGTTTTAGGGGCGTGTATGGCTACACCTTC
-	-	TRBV15	TRBJ1-2	CATSRELTGPNAYGYTF	TGTGCCACCAGCAGAGAGCTCACAGGGCCGAACGCCTATGGCTACACCTTC
-	-	TRBV7-2	TRBJ2-1	CASSLALGLNEQFF	TGTGCCAGCAGCTTAGCCCTCGGGTTGAATGAGCAGTTCTTC
-	TRBD1	TRBV25-1	TRBJ2-5	CASSGYDRDGQETQYF	TGTGCCAGCAGTGGATACGACAGGGACGGCCAAGAGACCCAGTACTTC
-	TRBD1	TRBV30	TRBJ1-2	CAWRMDRGSYGYTF	TGTGCCTGGAGGATGGACAGGGGGAGCTATGGCTACACCTTC
-	TRBD2	TRBV15	TRBJ2-3	CATSPTSGGQGTQYF	TGTGCCACCAGCCCTACTAGCGGGGGCCAGGGTACGCAGTATTTT
-	-	TRBV10-2	TRBJ1-5	CASSESVPGDQHF	TGCGCCAGCAGTGAGTCGGTTCCGGGGGACCAGCATTTT
few	-	TRBV29-1	TRBJ2-4	CSVEKTTNIQYF	TGCAGCGTTGAGAAGACTACTAACATTCAGTACTTC
-	TRBD1	TRBV25-1	TRBJ1-2	CASSLTGNGYTF	TGTGCCAGCAGTTTGACAGGGAATGGCTACACCTTC
-	-	TRBV4-3	TRBJ2-1	CASSQQPEIYNEQFF	TGCGCCAGCAGCCAGCAACCGGAAATCTACAATGAGCAGTTCTTC
-	TRBD1	TRBV7-8	TRBJ1-2	CASSSGTGKDGYTF	TGTGCCAGCAGCTCAGGGACAGGGAAGGATGGCTACACCTTC
few	-	TRBV18	TRBJ2-1	CASSPKTDNEQFF	TGTGCCAGCTCACCTAAAACTGACAATGAGCAGTTCTTC
-	-	TRBV11-1	TRBJ2-1	CASSPRVGFYNEQFF	TGTGCCAGCAGCCCTAGAGTAGGGTTTTACAATGAGCAGTTCTTC
-	TRBD2	TRBV9	TRBJ2-1	CASSPASGTNEQFF	TGTGCCAGCAGCCCGGCAAGCGGGACCAATGAGCAGTTCTTC
-	-	TRBV7-9	TRBJ1-1	CASSSPGGGEFF	TGTGCCAGCAGCTCCCCGGGTGGGGGAGAATTCTTT
few	-	TRBV4-3	TRBJ1-4	CASSLEANEKLFF	TGCGCCAGCAGCCTGGAGGCTAATGAAAAACTGTTTTTT
-	TRBD2	TRBV7-9	TRBJ2-5	CASSLTAGGSETQYF	TGTGCCAGCAGCTTAACAGCGGGGGGGTCGGAGACCCAGTACTTC
-	TRBD1	TRBV4-3	TRBJ2-5	CSSSQGQGKKETQYF	TGCTCCAGCAGCCAAGGACAGGGGAAGAAAGAGACCCAGTACTTC
few	TRBD1	TRBV7-2	TRBJ2-1	CASSSGTGGSNEQFF	TGTGCCAGCAGCTCCGGGACAGGGGGCAGCAATGAGCAGTTCTTC
many	-	TRBV23-1	TRBJ1-2	CASSQFKHWSEGYTF	TGCGCCAGCAGTCAATTCAAGCACTGGTCGGAAGGCTACACCTTC
few	TRBD1	TRBV4-3	TRBJ1-2	CASSQDTAPGQFYGYTF	TGCGCCAGCAGCCAAGATACGGCCCCGGGACAGTTCTATGGCTACACCTTC
few	-	TRBV2	TRBJ1-1	CASSQNRNTEAFF	TGTGCCAGCAGTCAAAACAGGAACACTGAAGCTTTCTTT
-	-	TRBV5-4	TRBJ1-6	CASSLGGSSYNSPLHF	TGTGCCAGCAGCTTGGGAGGGAGCTCCTATAATTCACCCCTCCACTTT
-	-	TRBV11-1	TRBJ2-3	CASSPSLVGTDTQYF	TGTGCCAGCAGCCCGTCACTAGTTGGCACAGATACGCAGTATTTT
few	-	TRBV29-1	TRBJ2-7	CSVAQPNYEQYF	TGCAGCGTTGCACAGCCGAACTACGAGCAGTACTTC
few	TRBD1	TRBV25-1	TRBJ1-1	CASRPAGGAGEAFF	TGTGCCAGCAGGCCCGCAGGGGGCGCGGGTGAAGCTTTCTTT
few	-	TRBV29-1	TRBJ1-3	CSVEIGSGNTIYF	TGCAGCGTTGAAATAGGTTCTGGAAACACCATATATTTT
-	TRBD1	TRBV5-1	TRBJ2-5	CASSGQGQETQYF	TGCGCCAGCAGTGGACAGGGTCAAGAGACCCAGTACTTC
-	-	TRBV6-5	TRBJ2-5	CASSYSEVGYQETQYF	TGTGCCAGCAGTTACTCGGAGGTTGGGTACCAAGAGACCCAGTACTTC
few	-	TRBV20-1	TRBJ2-5	CSARTPVTQYF	TGCAGTGCTAGGACGCCCGTGACCCAGTACTTC
few	-	TRBV15	TRBJ2-5	CATSRDKQETQYF	TGTGCCACCAGCAGAGATAAACAAGAGACCCAGTACTTC
few	-	TRBV5-1	TRBJ1-4	CASSFEATAIGEKLFF	TGCGCCAGCAGCTTCGAGGCGACGGCAATTGGCGAAAAACTGTTTTTT
few	-	TRBV6-5	TRBJ2-1	CASTLAPNEQFF	TGTGCCAGCACCCTGGCCCCAAATGAGCAGTTCTTC
few	TRBD2	TRBV7-2	TRBJ2-3	CASSPGLASDTQYF	TGTGCCAGCAGCCCGGGACTAGCCTCAGATACGCAGTATTTT
-	TRBD1	TRBV7-2	TRBJ1-6	CASSIRGPLHF	TGTGCCAGCAGCATCAGGGGGCCCCTCCACTTT
-	-	TRBV4-1	TRBJ2-3	CASSPSFVLVRATDTQYF	TGCGCCAGCAGCCCCTCCTTCGTACTAGTGCGGGCCACAGATACGCAGTATTTT
-	-	TRBV2	TRBJ2-4	CASRYGEVQTAKNIQYF	TGTGCCAGCAGGTACGGGGAGGTACAGACAGCCAAAAACATTCAGTACTTC
-	TRBD1	TRBV11-2	TRBJ2-5	CASSAIRGPKPTQYF	TGTGCCAGCAGCGCCATAAGGGGGCCAAAGCCCACCCAGTACTTC
few	-	TRBV12-5	TRBJ2-4	CASGPPEGTTPAKNIQYF	TGTGCTAGTGGTCCCCCGGAGGGAACCACCCCAGCCAAAAACATTCAGTACTTC
-	-	TRBV2	TRBJ2-5	CASSESVETQYF	TGTGCCAGCAGTGAGTCCGTCGAGACCCAGTACTTC
few	TRBD1	TRBV10-3	TRBJ2-3	CATSPGGQIGDTQYF	TGTGCCACTTCCCCAGGGGGCCAAATCGGGGATACGCAGTATTTT